This T cell receptor beta chain was obtained from a study of CD8 T cells in Susac syndrome. This CDR3 is 15 amino acids long. With 4 bases removed from V and 0 bases from J, the gap between germline ends came to 11 bases. Random hexamers primed reverse transcription of about 0.5 to 1 ug RNA. One entry per CDR3 protein, called by TCRdb with MiXCR from the immunoSEQ multiplex PCR reads. The sample holds a few hundred thousand distinct CDR3 sequences, 95% seen once. The sequenced sample was CD4+ T cells from PBMCs. The gene calls are TRBV12-3 or TRBV12-4 and TRBJ2-3, with a tentative D call TRBD1 (6 bases). The sequence derives from a human donor with multiple sclerosis. Here the CDR3 DNA reads TGTGCCAGCAGTTCGACAGGAGCTAGCACAGATACGCAGTATTTT. Translated: CASSSTGASTDTQYF.